Sequencing of this T cell receptor beta chain was carried out in a study of cytomegalovirus exposure and HLA in healthy donors. PCR was performed using 60 Vbeta and 13 Jbeta primers. TCRdb keeps only in-frame clones here, not all; method: immunoSEQ multiplex PCR. This table holds more than 120,000 clones, more than 75% found once. Findings and caveats of the study: It was in a later analysis that TCR association rates were seen to vary by HLA locus, highest for DRB1 and lowest for HLA-C. Reports indicate that TCR beta sequences accurately predicted the HLA-A and HLA-B alleles of most subjects.

With respect to this clone: What it binds is not known.

This CDR3 is 17 amino acids long. Germline lookup yields CDR1 SGHRS and CDR2 YFSETQ. The V gene end was trimmed by 4 bases and the J gene end by 5 bases; junction bases not matched to a gene: 16. The V and J genes are TRBV5-1 and TRBJ2-7, with TRBD1 matching 9 bases. The sequence derives from a woman aged 35 to 49 in good health and CMV-seropositive. Sequencing was performed on PBMCs. CDR3 amino acids: CASSIRQPGQGFDEQYF. The CDR3 DNA follows: TGCGCCAGCAGCATTCGACAACCGGGACAGGGATTCGACGAGCAGTACTTC. Looking up the rest from reference TRBV5-1 and TRBJ2-7 gives the full variable domain: KAGVTQTPRYLIKTRGQQVTLSCSPISGHRSVSWYQQTPGQGLQFLFEYFSETQRNKGNFPGRFSGRQFSNSRSEMNVSTLELGDSALYLCASSIRQPGQGFDEQYFGPGTRLTVT.